These 10 T cell receptor beta chains were all obtained from the same sample, sequenced in a study of blood T cells in healthy people across ages. Then a second PCR, running roughly 7 to 12 cycles, was carried out with a sample-barcoded 5' primer and a J-beta primer mix. TCRdb re-called the 5' RACE reads through MiXCR, storing one row per CDR3 protein. The sample contains fewer than 900,000 distinct CDR3 sequences, approximately 35% of which appear only once. What was sequenced was blood. The receptors shown here come from a man in his late teens or twenties in good health.

This chain uses TRBV7-2 with TRBJ2-7; possibly TRBD1 for D (6 bases). V was pared by 4 bases and J by 1 base, with 14 bases between. The germline CDR1 and CDR2 sequences are SGHTA and FQGNSA. This CDR3 spans 15 amino acids. The CDR3 DNA follows: TGTGCCAGCAGCTCGGCAGGGGTCGGGTCCTACGAGCAGTACTTC. This translates into CASSSAGVGSYEQYF.

V is TRBV6-1 and J is TRBJ1-2, with D maybe TRBD1 (5 bases). The ends were cut back, 0 bases at V and 3 bases at J, with 23 bases in the middle. Germline V CDR1 and CDR2: MNHNS, SASEGT. The CDR3 runs to 19 residues. The CDR3 reads CASSEALAFRGTQHYGYTF. The CDR3 coding sequence is TGTGCCAGCAGTGAAGCGTTGGCATTTAGGGGTACGCAGCACTATGGCTACACCTTC.

V is TRBV6-5 and J is TRBJ2-7; D is perhaps TRBD2 (5 bases). Germline CDR1 MNHEY, CDR2 SVGAGI. V lost 8 bases and J lost 0, with 11 bases in between. The CDR3 totals 13 residues. For the CDR3, the DNA is TGTGCCAGCGCCGCGGGTTACTCCTACGAGCAGTACTTC. It codes for CASAAGYSYEQYF.

The chain is built from TRBV3-1 and TRBJ2-5; D possibly corresponds to TRBD1 (8 bases). Germline V gene lookup returns CDR1 LGHDT and CDR2 YNNKEL (reference sequence). Trimming removed 2 bases from V and 9 bases from J, with 16 bases in between. There are 14 residues in the CDR3. DNA for the CDR3: TGTGCCAGCAGCCAACAGGGGGCTCGGGGGGCCCAGTACTTC. Translating it yields CASSQQGARGAQYF.

The chain couples TRBV4-3 to TRBJ2-6; D uncertain. CDR1 is LGHNA, CDR2 YSLEER, per germline. The CDR3 has 17 amino acids. V shed 0 bases and J shed 0 bases, with 9 bases lying between them. DNA for the CDR3: TGCGCCAGCAGCCAAGAGGCCAGATTCTCTGGGGCCAACGTCCTGACTTTC. Amino acid sequence: CASSQEARFSGANVLTF.

J is TRBJ1-2 and V is TRBV12-3 or TRBV12-4, with D unclear. V was trimmed by 6 bases and J by 4 bases, leaving 12 bases between them. The length of the CDR3 is 13 residues. The CDR3 DNA reads TGTGCCAGCAGCAATCCTGCCCCCTATGGCTACACCTTC. Its protein product is CASSNPAPYGYTF.

This clonotype has more than one count but fewer than ten. The chain couples TRBV12-3 or TRBV12-4 to TRBJ1-6; perhaps TRBD1 as D (5 bases). Trimming removed 5 bases from V and 0 bases from J, with 14 bases in between. The CDR3 is 17 amino acids. CDR3 region: CASSLLSGNSYNSPLHF. The CDR3 DNA reads as TGTGCCAGCAGTCTCCTTTCAGGGAACTCCTATAATTCACCCCTCCACTTT.

J is TRBJ2-7 and V is TRBV6-2 or TRBV6-3; D remains ambiguous. CDR3 length: 15 amino acids. V was clipped by 6 bases and J by 0 bases, with 15 bases between them. CDR1 MNHEY and CDR2 SVGEGT come from the germline V gene. In DNA form, the CDR3 reads TGTGCCAGCAGCCTTAGGACGGAGAGCTCCTACGAGCAGTACTTC. This sequence encodes CASSLRTESSYEQYF.

The chain carries TRBV6-5 and TRBJ1-5; D gene unclear. The CDR3 is 13 residues long. CDR1 MNHEY and CDR2 SVGAGI come from the germline V gene. The CDR3 here is CAAASALNQPQHF. CDR3 DNA: TGTGCTGCCGCTTCAGCGCTCAATCAGCCCCAGCATTTT.

The V and J genes are TRBV5-1 and TRBJ2-2, with TRBD2 matching 7 bases. Trimming took 3 bases from V and 4 from J; bases not matched to a gene: 9. The CDR3 extends over 16 amino acids. CDR1 is SGHRS, CDR2 YFSETQ, per germline. CDR3 sequence reads: CASSSRGGRSTGELFF. In DNA, the CDR3 is TGCGCCAGCAGCTCAAGGGGAGGGAGGAGCACCGGGGAGCTGTTTTTT.